The 3 T cell receptor beta chains below were found in one sample sequenced in a study of Graves' ophthalmopathy and Graves' hyperthyroidism. The study amplified TCR beta CDR3 regions using RNA transcripts. The authors performed first-round RT-PCR with HTBI primers and then a second-round multiplex PCR. TCRdb re-analysed the multiplex PCR reads in MiXCR, keeping a single row per CDR3 protein. The table records 600,000 to 950,000 distinct CDR3 sequences, 40% of them present only once. The source material was peripheral blood. The receptors were gathered from an adult man with Graves' ophthalmopathy.

There are a few counts of this clonotype. V gene TRBV24-1 combines with J gene TRBJ1-5; no definite D call. The CDR3 extends over 11 amino acids. CDR1 KGHDR and CDR2 SFDVKD come from the germline V gene. Trimming shortened V by 11 bases and J by 4 bases, and 8 bases separated the two germline ends. This CDR3 reads CASSDNQPQHF. DNA for the CDR3: TGTGCCAGCAGCGATAATCAGCCCCAGCATTTT.

This clonotype has just one count. The V gene is TRBV29-1, the J gene TRBJ1-5, with D possibly TRBD1 on 6 matching bases. Trimming pared 4 bases from V and 4 bases from J, leaving 14 bases between. Germline assignment: CDR1 SQVTM and CDR2 ANQGSEA. CDR3 length: 14 amino acids. The CDR3 DNA follows: TGCAGCGTTGGGACAGCCGATCCTAATCAGCCCCAGCATTTT. Protein product: CSVGTADPNQPQHF.

This clonotype showed up just a few times. The gene calls are TRBV7-2 and TRBJ2-7; D unclear. The CDR3 covers 14 residues. Germline lookup yields CDR1 SGHTA and CDR2 FQGNSA. Trimming removed 0 bases from V and 0 bases from J, with 6 bases in between. Written as DNA, the CDR3 is TGTGCCAGCAGCTTAGCGGTAGACTCCTACGAGCAGTACTTC. Translation gives CASSLAVDSYEQYF. Full variable domain (remainder filled in from reference TRBV7-2 and TRBJ2-7): GAGVSQSPSNKVTEKGKDVELRCDPISGHTALYWYRQSLGQGLEFLIYFQGNSAPDKSGLPSDRFSAERTGGSVSTLTIQRTQQEDSAVYLCASSLAVDSYEQYFGPGTRLTVT.